This T cell receptor (beta chain) originates from a study of CD8 T cells in Susac syndrome. A single count supports this clonotype. Its antigen remains unknown. Overall study findings and caveats: The number of individuals included in the study's TCR sequencing and HLA analysis was acknowledged as relatively small.

RNA totalling roughly 0.45 to 1 ug underwent reverse transcription with random hexamers. The TCR beta CDR3 was amplified by immunoSEQ multiplex PCR across 54 Vbeta, 13 Jbeta. A single record per CDR3 protein comes from TCRdb applying MiXCR to the immunoSEQ multiplex PCR reads. The top ten hold around 0.49% of the sample, which has more than 70,000 distinct CDR3 sequences, 91% seen once. High-throughput TCR beta sequencing covered peripheral CD8+ and CD4+ T cells. The multiple sclerosis control group comprised treatment-naive patients with stable or active relapsing-remitting disease. J lost 0 bases, V lost 7 bases, and 18 bases had no gene match. CDR1 and CDR2 (germline): MNHEY, SMNVEV (reference sequence). The CDR3 is 19 residues long.

The clonotype comes from a human donor with multiple sclerosis. The chain combines TRBV27 with TRBJ2-1; 7 positions agree with TRBD2. The sequenced sample was CD8+ T cells from PBMCs. The CDR3 is CASKDYADSAGASYNEQFF. DNA for the CDR3: TGTGCCAGCAAAGATTACGCGGACTCGGCGGGAGCCTCCTACAATGAGCAGTTCTTC.